The 19 T cell receptor beta chains given below trace back to one sample, sequenced in a study of Graves' ophthalmopathy and Graves' hyperthyroidism. Scientists amplified the TCR beta CDR3 regions from RNA transcripts. The first round was an RT-PCR with HTBI primers, and the second round was a multiplex PCR. One entry per CDR3 protein, called by TCRdb with MiXCR from the multiplex PCR reads. The sample shows approximately 160,000 distinct CDR3 sequences, 30% to 45% of them seen only once. Material: peripheral blood. These receptor sequences come from a woman in her 40s with Graves' ophthalmopathy.

The table lists this clonotype with many counts. In DNA form, the CDR3 reads TGTGCCAGAGATACTACAGGGCGCCCTGCCTACGAGCAGTACTTC. Its protein is CARDTTGRPAYEQYF. This chain joins TRBV9 and TRBJ2-7, with D maybe TRBD1 (6 bases). CDR3 length: 15 amino acids. Germline V CDR1 and CDR2: SGDLS, YYNGEE. Trimming removed 8 bases from V and 2 bases from J, with 20 bases in between.

The J gene is TRBJ2-7, the V gene TRBV6-5; 7 bases line up with TRBD1. The CDR3 sequence is 14 residues long. V trimming: 2 bases; J trimming: 5 bases; junction bases outside the gene matches: 6. From germline, CDR1 is MNHEY and CDR2 SVGAGI. Written as DNA, the CDR3 is TGTGCCAGCAGTTACAGGGACAGTCGTGACGAGCAGTACTTC. Residues: CASSYRDSRDEQYF.

This clonotype has ten or more counts. This chain links TRBV12-3 or TRBV12-4 with TRBJ1-1, with a weak D call TRBD1 (5 bases). The CDR3 totals 14 residues. Trimming removed 6 bases at V and 0 bases at J, with 11 bases between. CDR3 bases: TGTGCCAGCAGGCCAGGGACCATGAACACTGAAGCTTTCTTT. Translated, it gives CASRPGTMNTEAFF.

This clonotype was recorded at least ten times. The junction departs from the called germline gene at one end, perhaps through a read error. V is TRBV3-1 and J is TRBJ1-1; D call uncertain. Germline V gene sequence: CDR1 LGHDT, CDR2 YNNKEL (reference sequence). The CDR3 extends over 9 amino acids. CDR3 region: CASTAEAFF. The CDR3 nucleotides read TGTGCCAGCACCGCTGAGGCTTTCTTT.

This clonotype was detected ten times or more. J is TRBJ1-2 and V is TRBV25-1; D is uncertain. This CDR3 has 16 residues. Trimming cost V 2 bases and J 8 bases, with 21 bases left between them. Germline CDR1 MGHDK, CDR2 SYGVNS. CDR3 residues: CASSEANDGLRRGYTF. The CDR3 DNA reads TGTGCCAGCAGTGAAGCTAACGACGGACTCCGGCGGGGCTACACCTTC.

This clonotype was counted at least ten times. The chain employs TRBV6-2 or TRBV6-3 and TRBJ1-1; maybe TRBD1 (5 bases). Germline V gene lookup returns CDR1 MNHEY and CDR2 SVGEGT. The CDR3 sequence is 13 residues long. Trimming removed 4 bases from V and 5 bases from J, with 11 bases in between. The CDR3 bases are TGTGCCAGCAGTTCCCAGAGGGGAACTGAAGCTTTCTTT. It yields the protein CASSSQRGTEAFF.

This clonotype was found many times. The chain carries TRBV6-2 or TRBV6-3 and TRBJ2-7, with D perhaps given as TRBD1 or TRBD2 (5 bases each). Germline V lookup: CDR1 MNHEY, CDR2 SVGEGT. Trimming took off 6 bases at V and 2 bases at J, with 14 bases between the two ends. The CDR3 sequence is 14 residues long. The DNA for the CDR3 is TGTGCCAGCAGCCCACGGGACGCAGCCTACGAGCAGTACTTC. Its protein product is CASSPRDAAYEQYF.

The table lists this clonotype with many counts. The rearrangement joins TRBV27 to TRBJ1-5; 7 bases agree with TRBD1. The germline gives CDR1 MNHEY, CDR2 SMNVEV (reference sequence). This CDR3 is built from 14 residues. V trimming: 6 bases; J trimming: 2 bases; junction bases outside the gene matches: 4. The CDR3 spells CASSQGDGNQPQHF. The CDR3 region has the DNA TGTGCCAGCAGCCAGGGGGACGGCAATCAGCCCCAGCATTTT.

In this sample, this clonotype turned up many times. The chain combines TRBV6-1 with TRBJ1-5; D might be TRBD1 (5 bases). V lost 6 bases, J lost 7 bases, and 13 bases lay in between. This CDR3 contains 13 residues. The V gene's germline CDR1 is MNHNS and CDR2 SASEGT. The CDR3 spells CASRTGERQPQHF. CDR3 in DNA: TGTGCCAGCAGGACGGGGGAAAGACAGCCCCAGCATTTT.

This chain's CDR3 is CASFGDEQYF. The CDR3 DNA reads as TGTGCATCCTTTGGGGACGAGCAGTACTTC. The rearrangement joins TRBV27 to TRBJ2-7; D gene ambiguous. The CDR3 totals 10 residues. Per germline, CDR1 MNHEY and CDR2 SMNVEV (reference sequence).

This clonotype has a count of ten or more. This sequence joins TRBV7-9 and TRBJ2-5, with D possibly TRBD2 on 6 matching bases. Germline V lookup: CDR1 SEHNR, CDR2 FQNEAQ (reference sequence). This CDR3 region has 13 residues. Trimming removed 5 bases from V and 4 bases from J, with 11 bases in between. CDR3 DNA sequence: TGTGCCAGCAGCGCCGGAGGGCGAGAGACCCAGTACTTC. It codes for CASSAGGRETQYF.

In this sample, this clonotype turned up many times. The gene calls are TRBV6-1 and TRBJ2-6; D not resolved. This CDR3 has 18 amino acids. Germline V gives CDR1 MNHNS, CDR2 SASEGT. Trimming stripped 0 bases from V and 4 bases from J, with 16 bases between. CDR3 loop: CASSEAPAGWSGANVLTF. The CDR3 coding sequence is TGTGCCAGCAGTGAAGCACCCGCAGGTTGGTCGGGGGCCAACGTCCTGACTTTC.

This clonotype was picked up many times. The CDR3 sequence: CASSFGGGYGYTF. The CDR3 DNA reads as TGTGCCAGCAGCTTCGGGGGGGGATATGGCTACACCTTC. The rearrangement uses TRBV7-8 and TRBJ1-2; the D gene is possibly TRBD1 (5 bases). CDR3 length: 13 amino acids. V lost 3 bases and J lost 5, with 10 bases in between. CDR1 and CDR2 from the germline V gene are SGHVS and FQNEAQ.

In this sample, this clonotype turned up many times. The genes are TRBV4-1 and TRBJ1-5, with D perhaps matching TRBD1 (5 bases). The CDR3 sequence is 14 residues long. Germline lookup yields CDR1 MGHRA and CDR2 YSYEKL. The V and J ends lost 4 bases and 4 bases respectively, with 11 bases between them. The CDR3 region is CASSRDQGNQPQHF. The DNA of the CDR3 is TGCGCCAGCAGCCGGGATCAGGGAAATCAGCCCCAGCATTTT.

This clonotype was seen only once. The chain recombines TRBV7-2 with TRBJ1-6, with TRBD1 matching 8 bases. J gave up 9 bases and V 5 bases, and 0 bases lay outside the gene matches. This CDR3 is built from 12 residues. CDR1 is SGHTA and CDR2 is FQGNSA in the germline V gene. The CDR3 region is CASSQGASPLHF. The CDR3 bases are TGTGCCAGCAGCCAGGGGGCTTCACCCCTCCACTTT. Using reference TRBV7-2 and TRBJ1-6 for the parts outside the CDR3, the full variable domain is GAGVSQSPSNKVTEKGKDVELRCDPISGHTALYWYRQSLGQGLEFLIYFQGNSAPDKSGLPSDRFSAERTGGSVSTLTIQRTQQEDSAVYLCASSQGASPLHFGNGTRLTVT.

This clonotype has a count of ten or more. This chain joins TRBV19 and TRBJ2-2, with D maybe TRBD2 (5 bases). V gave up 5 bases and J gave up 3 bases, with 16 bases separating them. Germline V gene data show CDR1 as LNHDA and CDR2 as SQIVND (reference sequence). CDR3 length: 16 residues. CDR3 residues: CASSQGRPGYTGELFF. CDR3 DNA: TGTGCCAGTAGTCAAGGGAGACCGGGATACACCGGGGAGCTGTTTTTT. Full variable domain (rest looked up from reference TRBV19 and TRBJ2-2): DGGITQSPKYLFRKEGQNVTLSCEQNLNHDAMYWYRQDPGQGLRLIYYSQIVNDFQKGDIAEGYSVSREKKESFPLTVTSAQKNPTAFYLCASSQGRPGYTGELFFGEGSRLTVL.

This clonotype was detected ten times or more. V gene TRBV28 combines with J gene TRBJ2-4; 7 positions match TRBD2. The CDR3 runs 16 residues. CDR1 MDHEN and CDR2 SYDVKM come from the germline V gene. The V gene end was trimmed by 6 bases and the J gene end by 2 bases; junction bases not matched to a gene: 10. Here the CDR3 DNA reads TGTGCCAGCAGGAGAGCGGGGATCGCGTCCAAAAACATTCAGTACTTC. It is translated as CASRRAGIASKNIQYF.

This clonotype came up a few times. This sequence joins TRBV18 and TRBJ1-1, with 7 nucleotides matching TRBD1. Germline V gives CDR1 KGHSH, CDR2 LQKENI. After removal of 3 bases from V and 8 bases from J, the junction contained 12 bases not matched to a gene. The CDR3 consists of 15 residues. For the CDR3, the DNA is TGTGCCAGCTCACCTGGACAGGCAGGGGAAGGAGAAGCTTTCTTT. It is translated as CASSPGQAGEGEAFF. Full variable domain (missing parts from reference TRBV18 and TRBJ1-1): NAGVMQNPRHLVRRRGQEARLRCSPMKGHSHVYWYRQLPEEGLKFMVYLQKENIIDESGMPKERFSAEFPKEGPSILRIQQVVRGDSAAYFCASSPGQAGEGEAFFGQGTRLTVV.

V and J are TRBV11-2 and TRBJ2-7; no definite D call. The V gene's germline CDR1 is SGHAT and CDR2 FQNNGV. Trimming took 1 base from V and 1 from J, leaving 14 bases between them. The CDR3 contains 16 residues. The CDR3, as DNA: TGTGCCAGCAGCTTAGTTTCAGGAACCCCGTCCTACGAGCAGTACTTC. Translation: CASSLVSGTPSYEQYF. The full variable domain, rest sourced from reference TRBV11-2 and TRBJ2-7, is EAGVAQSPRYKIIEKRQSVAFWCNPISGHATLYWYQQILGQGPKLLIQFQNNGVVDDSQLPKDRFSAERLKGVDSTLKIQPAKLEDSAVYLCASSLVSGTPSYEQYFGPGTRLTVT.